This T cell receptor (beta chain) was captured in a study of blood T cell repertoires in COVID-19. Overall study context: COVID-19 samples from acute and convalescent phases originated in the United States, Italy and Spain. Nucleic acid was either cDNA or gDNA, and it came from T cells, B-cell-depleted T cells, or PBMCs.

In the authors' methods: Amplification of reference gene primers provided the estimated nucleated cell counts. Generated by immunoSEQ multiplex PCR, the TCRdb table keeps only in-frame clones and is missing some. That table supplies the V and J calls and clone size; D and trimming were determined from the DNA. The sample has 150,000 to 200,000 clones; approximately 90% are singletons. CDR3 length: 13 amino acids. V was pared by 4 bases and J by 2 bases, with 11 bases between. Germline assignment: CDR1 SQVTM and CDR2 ANQGSEA. The sequenced sample consisted of peripheral blood. This TCR was recovered from a woman over 75 in a cohort sampled during active or convalescent COVID-19. The genes are TRBV29-1 and TRBJ1-1, with D perhaps matching TRBD1 (6 bases). CDR3 amino acids: CSVGEGGNTEAFF. DNA for the CDR3: TGCAGCGTTGGGGAGGGGGGAAACACTGAAGCTTTCTTT.